This T cell receptor (beta chain) was sequenced in a study of shared clonotypes between healthy human individuals. This clone was recorded only once. What it recognizes is unknown. General study findings and limits: Although depth was large, rarefaction showed that sequencing of the sorted subsets was incomplete.

Only in-frame clones appear in the TCRdb table, and some are missing; sequencing was by immunoSEQ multiplex PCR. The sample consists of some 600,000 clones, roughly 96% of them appearing once. Naive CD8 cells lacked CD45RO and underwent positive selection for CCR7, leaving out terminally differentiated effector memory CD45RA+ cells. This TCR was recovered from a woman under 40 in good health. The sequencing sample was made of naive CD8+ T cells sorted from blood.

CDR3 sequence (DNA): TGTGCCAGCAGAGCCCCCTTAGCCGGGGAGCTGTTTTTT. Translated: CASRAPLAGELFF. The chain is built from TRBV28 and TRBJ2-2; D unresolved. V dropped 6 bases and J dropped 6 bases, with 11 bases sitting between them. Germline V gene lookup returns CDR1 MDHEN and CDR2 SYDVKM. CDR3 length: 13 residues. Full variable domain (remainder filled in from reference TRBV28 and TRBJ2-2): DVKVTQSSRYLVKRTGEKVFLECVQDMDHENMFWYRQDPGLGLRLIYFSYDVKMKEKGDIPEGYSVSREKKERFSLILESASTNQTSMYLCASRAPLAGELFFGEGSRLTVL.